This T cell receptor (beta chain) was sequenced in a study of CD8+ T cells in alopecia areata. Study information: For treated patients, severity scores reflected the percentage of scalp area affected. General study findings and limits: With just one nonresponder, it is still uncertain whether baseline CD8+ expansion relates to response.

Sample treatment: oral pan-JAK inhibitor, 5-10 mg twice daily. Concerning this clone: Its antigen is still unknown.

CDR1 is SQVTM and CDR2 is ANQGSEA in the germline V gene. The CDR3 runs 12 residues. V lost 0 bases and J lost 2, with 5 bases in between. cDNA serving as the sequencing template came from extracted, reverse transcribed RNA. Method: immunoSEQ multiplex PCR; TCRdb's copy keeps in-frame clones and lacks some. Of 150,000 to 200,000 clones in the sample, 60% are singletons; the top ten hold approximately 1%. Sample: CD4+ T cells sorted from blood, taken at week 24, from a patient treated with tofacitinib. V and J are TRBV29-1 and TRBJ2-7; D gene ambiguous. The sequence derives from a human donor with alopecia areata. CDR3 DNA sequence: TGCAGCGTTGAAGACTACCCCTACGAGCAGTACTTC. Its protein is CSVEDYPYEQYF.